A single sample is the source of the 21 T cell receptor beta chains below, sequenced in a study of neurological immune-mediated disorders. TCRdb called the 5' RACE reads again in MiXCR, with one record for every CDR3 protein. The top ten hold 41% of the sample, which has 14,000 or so distinct CDR3 sequences, about 13% seen once. Sequenced sample: CD8+ T cells from blood. The source is a female donor with HTLV-1-associated myelopathy (HAM/TSP).

This clonotype was found many times. The V call is TRBV4-2, the J call TRBJ1-1; D is undetermined. This CDR3 has 13 residues. V lost 4 bases, J lost 0 bases, and 6 bases lay in between. Looked up from germline, CDR1 is LGHNA and CDR2 is YNFKEQ. CDR3 in DNA: TGTGCCAGCAGCCCCCCTTTGAACACTGAAGCTTTCTTT. Residues: CASSPPLNTEAFF.

This clonotype was seen repeatedly, ten times or more. The CDR3 DNA sequence: TGCGCCAGCAGCCAACTCTATAACACCATATATTTT. Protein product: CASSQLYNTIYF. The V gene is TRBV4-1, the J gene TRBJ1-3; D gene unclear. The CDR3 spans 12 residues. CDR1 MGHRA and CDR2 YSYEKL come from the germline V gene. V lost 2 bases and J 7 bases, leaving 6 bases between the germline ends.

There are many counts of this clonotype. The rearrangement joins TRBV5-1 to TRBJ1-1; no firm D call. The CDR3 has 14 residues. Looked up from germline, CDR1 is SGHRS and CDR2 is YFSETQ. The germline V and J ends were trimmed by 0 bases and 2 bases, with 8 bases remaining between them. CDR3 nucleotide sequence: TGCGCCAGCAGCTTGGCTGACATTAACACTGAAGCTTTCTTT. It encodes CASSLADINTEAFF.

Within the sample, this clonotype is medium-sized. The chain couples TRBV5-6 to TRBJ1-1; D remains unclear. The CDR3 has 11 residues. Germline CDR1 SGHDT, CDR2 YYEEEE. V dropped 3 bases and J dropped 1 base, with 1 base sitting between them. The CDR3 DNA reads TGTGCCAGCAGCTGGAACACTGAAGCTTTCTTT. Its protein product is CASSWNTEAFF.

This clonotype has at least ten counts. The chain combines TRBV7-9 with TRBJ2-7; 12 bases align to TRBD1. The length of the CDR3 is 16 residues. Germline CDR1 reads SEHNR; CDR2 reads FQNEAQ (reference sequence). Germline trimming cut 5 bases from V and 3 bases from J; bases unmatched to any gene: 8. The CDR3 region is CASSPRGDRGLYEQYF. Written as DNA, the CDR3 is TGTGCCAGCAGCCCCCGGGGGGACAGGGGGCTCTACGAGCAGTACTTC.

Many counts were recorded for this clonotype. The rearrangement links TRBV4-1 to TRBJ2-2; tentative D call: TRBD1 (5 bases). Germline CDR1 MGHRA, CDR2 YSYEKL. The length of the CDR3 is 17 residues. V shed 0 bases and J shed 4 bases, with 15 bases lying between them. In DNA, the CDR3 is TGCGCCAGCAGCCAAGATCCCCAGGGAAGCTTCACCGGGGAGCTGTTTTTT. This encodes CASSQDPQGSFTGELFF.

This clonotype showed up many times. The V and J genes are TRBV3-1 and TRBJ2-5, with TRBD1 matching over 7 bases. The CDR3 is 17 residues long. Germline V lookup: CDR1 LGHDT, CDR2 YNNKEL (reference sequence). The trim removed 0 bases at V and 3 bases at J, leaving 10 bases unmatched. This CDR3 is CASSQDLTDRLEETQYF. As DNA, the CDR3 is TGTGCCAGCAGCCAAGACCTGACGGACAGGCTCGAAGAGACCCAGTACTTC.

The chain employs TRBV20-1 and TRBJ2-1; TRBD2 matches 13 bases. CDR1 is DFQATT, CDR2 SNEGSKA, per germline (reference sequence). This CDR3 contains 16 residues. Unmatched junction bases numbered 8, after V lost 6 bases and J lost 3 bases. CDR3 amino acids: CSALTSGRAHYNEQFF. The DNA for the CDR3 is TGCAGTGCCCTTACTAGCGGGAGGGCCCACTACAATGAGCAGTTCTTC.

This clonotype has a count of ten or more. The chain is built from TRBV12-3 or TRBV12-4 and TRBJ2-7, with no clear D. The V and J ends lost 5 bases and 1 base respectively, with 3 bases between them. The CDR3 spans 11 residues. The CDR3 region is CASSPSYEQYF. CDR3 nucleotides: TGTGCCAGCAGTCCATCCTACGAGCAGTACTTC.

This clonotype was seen many times. The J gene is TRBJ2-7, the V gene TRBV20-1; TRBD2 matches 11 bases. CDR1 and CDR2 from the germline V gene are DFQATT and SNEGSKA (reference sequence). CDR3 size: 16 residues. J lost 2 bases, V lost 0 bases, and 6 bases had no gene match. The CDR3 nucleotides read TGCAGTGCTAGAGATAGCGGGAGGGCCTACGCCTACGAGCAGTACTTC. Its protein product is CSARDSGRAYAYEQYF.

This clonotype was seen at least ten times. V usage is TRBV20-1 and J usage is TRBJ1-3, with D possibly matching TRBD1 (5 bases). The ends were cut back, 3 bases at V and 4 bases at J, with 10 bases in the middle. This CDR3 has 13 residues. Germline CDR1 DFQATT, CDR2 SNEGSKA (reference sequence). The CDR3 DNA is TGCAGTGCTAGGGGGGGATACGGAAACACCATATATTTT. It encodes CSARGGYGNTIYF.

This clonotype was counted ten times or more. CDR3 protein: CASSLYSGAFFGGELFF. The CDR3 DNA reads TGTGCCAGCAGCTTGTACAGTGGAGCTTTTTTTGGCGGGGAGCTGTTTTTT. The rearrangement links TRBV5-6 to TRBJ2-2, with D unclear. The CDR3 spans 17 residues. Trimming took off 1 base at V and 7 bases at J, with 20 bases between the two ends. The V gene's germline CDR1 is SGHDT and CDR2 YYEEEE.

The CDR3 loop is CASRFERGAIYEQYF. Here the CDR3 DNA reads TGTGCCAGCAGATTCGAGCGAGGGGCCATCTACGAGCAGTACTTC. This chain joins TRBV28 and TRBJ2-7; D tentatively fits TRBD1 or TRBD2 (5 bases each). Deletions cut 6 bases from V and 3 bases from J, with 18 bases between. Germline CDR1 MDHEN, CDR2 SYDVKM. This CDR3 is 15 amino acids long.

The table lists this clonotype with many counts. The chain uses TRBV5-1 and TRBJ1-2; D is undetermined. The germline V gene encodes CDR1 SGHRS and CDR2 YFSETQ. The V end was cut by 0 bases, the J end by 4 bases, with 13 bases between. This CDR3 comprises 15 residues. The DNA for the CDR3 is TGCGCCAGCAGCTTGGACTCGCAGGCTGCCTATGGCTACACCTTC. It encodes CASSLDSQAAYGYTF.

J is TRBJ2-5 and V is TRBV5-5, with D possibly TRBD2 on 6 matching bases. This CDR3 spans 14 amino acids. CDR1 and CDR2 (germline): SGHKS, YYEKEE (reference sequence). V was cut by 4 bases and J by 0 bases, with 10 bases left in between. In nucleotides, the CDR3 is TGTGCCAGCAGCCCCCGGGACTACCAAGAGACCCAGTACTTC. Protein: CASSPRDYQETQYF. Full variable domain (outside the CDR3, taken from reference TRBV5-5 and TRBJ2-5): DAGVTQSPTHLIKTRGQQVTLRCSPISGHKSVSWYQQVLGQGPQFIFQYYEKEERGRGNFPDRFSARQFPNYSSELNVNALLLGDSALYLCASSPRDYQETQYFGPGTRLLVL.

This clonotype showed up many times. The genes are TRBV12-3 or TRBV12-4 and TRBJ2-3; no clear D gene. Between the trimmed V and J ends, which lost 1 base and 0 bases, there was a span of 5 bases. The CDR3 contains 14 residues. The CDR3 DNA follows: TGTGCCAGCAGTTTAGGCGCTAGCACAGATACGCAGTATTTT. Translating it yields CASSLGASTDTQYF.

The chain has TRBV4-3 and TRBJ1-1; D remains unclear. Germline V gene sequence: CDR1 LGHNA, CDR2 YSLEER. Deletions cut 0 bases from V and 4 bases from J, with 6 bases between. The CDR3 has 13 amino acids. The CDR3 protein is CASSQDWRTEAFF. CDR3 coding DNA: TGCGCCAGCAGCCAAGATTGGCGCACTGAAGCTTTCTTT.

A word on this clonotype: This could be a read error, since a much larger clone is one nucleotide away. The chain carries TRBV2 and TRBJ1-1; no reliable D call. The CDR3 length is 13 residues. Trimming shortened V by 7 bases and J by 7 bases, and 16 bases separated the two germline ends. From germline, CDR1 is SNHLY and CDR2 FYNNEI. CDR3 sequence reads: CASTYSWRIEAFF. The CDR3 coding sequence is TGTGCCAGCACTTACTCGTGGAGGATTGAAGCTTTCTTT.

This clonotype was seen repeatedly, ten times or more. The chain employs TRBV6-2 or TRBV6-3 and TRBJ1-6; TRBD1 is a possible D gene (5 bases). The V gene lost 2 bases and the J gene lost 0 bases, with 17 bases spanning the gap. This CDR3 contains 19 residues. Germline V gene sequence: CDR1 MNHEY, CDR2 SVGEGT. CDR3 sequence (DNA): TGTGCCAGCAGTTACGACAGACTCCTCCGGAGCTCCTATAATTCACCCCTCCACTTT. Protein sequence: CASSYDRLLRSSYNSPLHF.

This clonotype was seen ten or more times. The chain joins TRBV20-1 to TRBJ2-5; D uncertain. Per the germline V gene, CDR1 is DFQATT and CDR2 is SNEGSKA (reference sequence). The CDR3 runs 12 residues. The V end lost 0 bases, the J end lost 7 bases, and 9 bases lay between the germline ends. The CDR3 reads CSARDEGVTQYF. Written as DNA, the CDR3 is TGCAGTGCTAGAGATGAAGGCGTGACCCAGTACTTC.

In its sample, this clonotype was seen many times. The chain uses TRBV7-9 and TRBJ2-7; no clear D gene. The CDR3 has 14 residues. Germline CDR1 and CDR2: SEHNR and FQNEAQ (reference sequence). Trimming shortened V by 3 bases and J by 5 bases, and 14 bases separated the two germline ends. The CDR3, as DNA: TGTGCCAGCAGCTTCGTCTCCACGCCCCACGAGCAGTACTTC. It is translated as CASSFVSTPHEQYF.